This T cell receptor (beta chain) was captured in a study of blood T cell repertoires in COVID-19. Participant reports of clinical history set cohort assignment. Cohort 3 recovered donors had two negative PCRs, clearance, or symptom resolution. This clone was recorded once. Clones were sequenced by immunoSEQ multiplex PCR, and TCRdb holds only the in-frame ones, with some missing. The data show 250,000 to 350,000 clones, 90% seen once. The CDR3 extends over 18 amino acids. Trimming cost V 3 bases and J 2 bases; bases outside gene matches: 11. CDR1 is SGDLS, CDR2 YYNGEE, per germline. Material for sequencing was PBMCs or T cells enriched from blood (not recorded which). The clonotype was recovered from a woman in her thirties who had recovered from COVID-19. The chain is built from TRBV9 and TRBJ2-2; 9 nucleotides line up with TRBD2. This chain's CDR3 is CASSEVPIAGANTGELFF. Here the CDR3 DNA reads TGTGCCAGCAGCGAGGTCCCAATAGCGGGAGCAAACACCGGGGAGCTGTTTTTT.